Following are 5 T cell receptor beta chains from one sample sequenced in a study of Graves' ophthalmopathy and Graves' hyperthyroidism. Amplifying from RNA transcripts, the study obtained TCR beta CDR3 regions. Investigators did first-round RT-PCR with HTBI primers, then second-round multiplex PCR. From the multiplex PCR reads, TCRdb called clonotypes with MiXCR, one entry per CDR3 protein. The sample lists 620,000 or so distinct CDR3 sequences; 22% were seen once. Input material: peripheral blood. The receptor set was obtained from a woman younger than 30 with stable Graves' hyperthyroidism. Some clones in this sample may be carry-over from other donors' samples.

This clonotype occurred many times. The rearrangement joins TRBV20-1 to TRBJ2-5; 9 nucleotides line up with TRBD1. This CDR3 has 12 amino acids. The V gene end was trimmed by 3 bases and the J gene end by 4 bases; junction bases not matched to a gene: 0. Germline V lookup: CDR1 DFQATT, CDR2 SNEGSKA (reference sequence). The CDR3 DNA reads as TGCAGTGCTAGGGACAGGGGAGAGACCCAGTACTTC. This sequence encodes CSARDRGETQYF.

At least ten counts were recorded for this clonotype. V is TRBV20-1 and J is TRBJ2-7; 9 bases are shared with TRBD2. The CDR3 is 14 amino acids. V lost 4 bases and J lost 2; bases outside the gene matches: 6. Germline assignment: CDR1 DFQATT and CDR2 SNEGSKA (reference sequence). CDR3 amino acids: CSATSSGTTYEQYF. The CDR3 DNA is TGCAGTGCTACTTCTAGCGGGACGACCTACGAGCAGTACTTC.

Ten or more counts support this clonotype. This chain connects TRBV11-2 to TRBJ1-3; 8 bases line up with TRBD1. V dropped 5 bases and J dropped 8; count of bases not matched to a gene: 14. The CDR3 spans 16 residues. Per germline, CDR1 SGHAT and CDR2 FQNNGV. The CDR3 region has the DNA TGTGCCAGCAGCCTCCCCCCCGGACAGGGCGGGTACACCATATATTTT. As protein: CASSLPPGQGGYTIYF.

This clonotype occurred many times. The CDR3 region is CASSPRAGTSSNQPQHF. CDR3 sequence (DNA): TGCGCCAGCAGCCCAAGGGCCGGGACATCCAGCAATCAGCCCCAGCATTTT. The gene calls are TRBV4-1 and TRBJ1-5; a possible D gene is TRBD1 (6 bases). This CDR3 region has 17 residues. The V end lost 4 bases, the J end lost 1 base, and 17 bases lay between the germline ends. Germline loops: CDR1 MGHRA, CDR2 YSYEKL.

This clonotype showed up many times. The chain combines TRBV6-1 with TRBJ1-1; D is uncertain. There are 15 residues in the CDR3. CDR1 and CDR2 (germline): MNHNS, SASEGT. V dropped 5 bases and J dropped 3 bases, with 16 bases sitting between them. CDR3 region: CASSSRGGKDTEAFF. For the CDR3, the DNA is TGTGCCAGCAGTAGTCGGGGAGGGAAGGACACTGAAGCTTTCTTT.